The rows below give T cell receptor beta chains drawn from one sample of a study of regulatory T cells in long-lasting Graves disease. TCRdb processed the multiplex PCR reads anew with MiXCR; each CDR3 protein has one entry. This table holds hundreds of thousands of distinct CDR3 sequences, roughly a fifth found once. Source: peripheral blood mononuclear cells (PBMCs), taken when the disease was refractory, from a patient treated with antithyroid drugs. The receptors shown here come from a female donor with Graves disease. Both conserved end residues are part of each CDR3. The D gene is left open where the match is weak. Size tells how often a clone was seen (once, few, many) or the class of an expanded clone, and some rows leave it out.

d_gene	abundance	j_gene	v_gene	CDR3aa	CDR3nt
NA	NA	TRBJ2-3	TRBV10-3	CAISDTGRDDTQYF	TGTGCCATCAGTGATACGGGACGGGACGATACGCAGTATTTT
NA	few	TRBJ2-1	TRBV28	CASSFPGLVNEQFF	TGTGCCAGCAGTTTCCCCGGCCTTGTAAATGAGCAGTTCTTC
TRBD1	few	TRBJ1-1	TRBV2	CASSGRTGTNTEAFF	TGTGCCAGCAGTGGGCGGACAGGGACGAACACTGAAGCTTTCTTT
NA	NA	TRBJ1-2	TRBV4-1	CASSHSGNPYGYTF	TGCGCCAGCAGCCATAGTGGGAATCCTTATGGCTACACCTTC
NA	NA	TRBJ2-5	TRBV20-1	CSASGHHQETQYF	TGCAGTGCTAGCGGCCACCATCAAGAGACCCAGTACTTC
TRBD1	few	TRBJ2-7	TRBV9	CASSRSLGQGLEQYF	TGTGCCAGCAGCAGAAGCTTGGGACAGGGGCTCGAGCAGTACTTC
NA	NA	TRBJ1-6	TRBV20-1	CSAIPGANSPLHF	TGCAGTGCGATCCCTGGGGCTAATTCACCCCTCCACTTT
TRBD2	few	TRBJ2-7	TRBV20-1	CSAGQGAGGTYEQYF	TGCAGTGCTGGTCAAGGGGCGGGAGGGACCTACGAGCAGTACTTC
TRBD1	few	TRBJ2-2	TRBV19	CASTQQGARELFF	TGTGCCAGTACCCAACAGGGGGCGCGGGAGCTGTTTTTT
TRBD2	NA	TRBJ2-1	TRBV6-1	CASRSGLAGGNEQFF	TGTGCCAGCAGATCTGGACTAGCGGGAGGGAATGAGCAGTTCTTC
NA	many	TRBJ2-5	TRBV2	CASKAPGSETQYF	TGTGCCAGCAAGGCACCAGGGAGCGAGACCCAGTACTTC
TRBD1	many	TRBJ1-1	TRBV7-6	CASSQGADRRNTEAFF	TGTGCCAGCAGCCAAGGGGCGGACAGGAGGAACACTGAAGCTTTCTTT
TRBD1	many	TRBJ2-7	TRBV28	CASSLPRTGTYEQYF	TGTGCCAGCAGTTTGCCCAGGACAGGAACCTACGAGCAGTACTTC
NA	many	TRBJ1-5	TRBV2	CASSGSTSSPQHF	TGTGCCAGCAGTGGGTCCACCTCCTCACCCCAGCATTTT
TRBD1	many	TRBJ1-1	TRBV28	CASSLSDRDIAEAFF	TGTGCCAGCAGTTTAAGTGACAGGGATATCGCTGAAGCTTTCTTT
NA	NA	TRBJ1-1	TRBV28	CASTPIGNSEAFF	TGTGCCAGCACCCCTATCGGGAATTCAGAAGCTTTCTTT
NA	NA	TRBJ2-3	TRBV2	CASSLDKVPDTQYF	TGTGCCAGCAGTCTCGACAAGGTTCCAGATACGCAGTATTTT
NA	many	TRBJ1-1	TRBV28	CASTPTPTNTEAFF	TGTGCCAGCACCCCCACTCCAACGAACACTGAAGCTTTCTTT
NA	many	TRBJ2-7	TRBV6-5	CASSYVGADSYEQYF	TGTGCCAGCAGTTACGTAGGAGCCGACTCCTACGAGCAGTACTTC
NA	many	TRBJ1-5	TRBV5-1	CASSLEGDGNQPQHF	TGCGCCAGCAGCTTGGAGGGGGACGGCAATCAGCCCCAGCATTTT
TRBD2	many	TRBJ2-7	TRBV29-1	CSAGGRGLPPEQYF	TGCAGCGCGGGGGGGAGAGGGCTCCCTCCCGAGCAGTACTTC
NA	many	TRBJ2-7	TRBV3-1	CASGLGTSYEQYF	TGTGCCAGCGGGCTAGGAACCTCCTACGAGCAGTACTTC
NA	many	TRBJ1-1	TRBV2	CASTGLGDSLKTEAFF	TGTGCCAGCACCGGGCTCGGGGACTCCCTGAAAACTGAAGCTTTCTTT
NA	many	TRBJ2-7	TRBV7-2	CASSASSRSYEQYF	TGTGCCAGCAGCGCTAGCTCCAGGTCCTACGAGCAGTACTTC